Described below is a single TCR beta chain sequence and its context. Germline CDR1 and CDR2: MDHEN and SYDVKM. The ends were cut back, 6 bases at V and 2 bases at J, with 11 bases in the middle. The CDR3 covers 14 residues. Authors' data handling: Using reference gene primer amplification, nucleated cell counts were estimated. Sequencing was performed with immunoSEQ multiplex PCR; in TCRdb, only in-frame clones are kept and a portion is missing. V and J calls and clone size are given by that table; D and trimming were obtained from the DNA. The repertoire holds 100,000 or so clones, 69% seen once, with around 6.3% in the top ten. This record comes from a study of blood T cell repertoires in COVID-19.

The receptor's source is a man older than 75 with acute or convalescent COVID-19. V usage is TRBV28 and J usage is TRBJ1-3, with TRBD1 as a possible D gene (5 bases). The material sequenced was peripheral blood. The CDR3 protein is CASRRSGPGNTIYF. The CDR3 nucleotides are TGTGCCAGCAGGAGGTCAGGGCCTGGAAACACCATATATTTT.